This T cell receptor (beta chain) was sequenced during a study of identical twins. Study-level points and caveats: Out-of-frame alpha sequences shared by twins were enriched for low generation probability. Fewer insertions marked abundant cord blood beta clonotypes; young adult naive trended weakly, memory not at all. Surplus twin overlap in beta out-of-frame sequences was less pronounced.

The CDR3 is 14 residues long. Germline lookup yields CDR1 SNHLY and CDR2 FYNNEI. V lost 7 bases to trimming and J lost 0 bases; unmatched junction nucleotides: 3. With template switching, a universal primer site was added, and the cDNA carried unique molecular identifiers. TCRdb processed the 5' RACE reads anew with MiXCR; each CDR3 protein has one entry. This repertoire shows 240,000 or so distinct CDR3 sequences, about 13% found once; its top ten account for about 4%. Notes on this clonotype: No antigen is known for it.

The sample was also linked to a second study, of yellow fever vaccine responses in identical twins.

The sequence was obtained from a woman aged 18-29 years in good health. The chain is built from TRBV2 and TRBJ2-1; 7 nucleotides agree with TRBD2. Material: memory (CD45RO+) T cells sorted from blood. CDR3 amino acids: CASTGRDSYNEQFF. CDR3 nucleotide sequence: TGTGCCAGCACTGGGAGGGACTCCTACAATGAGCAGTTCTTC.